There are a few counts of the clone carrying this T cell receptor (beta chain). Its antigen is as yet unknown. This sample is part of a study of blood T cells in healthy people across ages. Study observations and caveats: Long-lived donors carried more naive CD4+ cells and greater diversity than aged donors.

The CDR3 runs to 19 residues. The ends were cut back, 6 bases at V and 2 bases at J, with 27 bases in the middle. A J-beta primer mix and a sample-barcoded 5' primer were used in a second PCR of roughly 6 to 11 cycles. TCRdb reprocessed the 5' RACE reads via MiXCR and lists one record per CDR3 protein. The sample yields hundreds of thousands of distinct CDR3 sequences, 44% seen once. The sample consisted of blood. The sequence was collected from a man in his fifties or sixties in good health. The V gene is TRBV12-3 or TRBV12-4, the J gene TRBJ2-3; D is tentatively TRBD1 or TRBD2 (5 bases each). CDR3 sequence (DNA): TGTGCCAGCAGCGCTCCCGGAGATCCCTCTCGGGACCACACAGATACGCAGTATTTT. Its translation: CASSAPGDPSRDHTDTQYF.